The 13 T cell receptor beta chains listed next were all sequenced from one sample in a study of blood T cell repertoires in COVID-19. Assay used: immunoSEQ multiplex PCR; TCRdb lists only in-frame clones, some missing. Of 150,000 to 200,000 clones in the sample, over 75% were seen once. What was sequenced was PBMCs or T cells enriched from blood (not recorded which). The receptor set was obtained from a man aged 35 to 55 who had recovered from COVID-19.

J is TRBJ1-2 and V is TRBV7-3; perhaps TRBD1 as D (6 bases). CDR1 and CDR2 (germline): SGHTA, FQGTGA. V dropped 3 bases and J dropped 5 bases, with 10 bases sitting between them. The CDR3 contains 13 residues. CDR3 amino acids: CASSFGQSYGYTF. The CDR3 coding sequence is TGTGCCAGCAGCTTTGGACAGTCTTATGGCTACACCTTC.

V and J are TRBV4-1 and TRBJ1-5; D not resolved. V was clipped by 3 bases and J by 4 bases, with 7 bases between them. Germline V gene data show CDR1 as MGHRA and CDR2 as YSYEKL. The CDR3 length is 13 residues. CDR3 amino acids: CASSQVQNQPQHF. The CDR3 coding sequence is TGCGCCAGCAGCCAGGTCCAGAATCAGCCCCAGCATTTT.

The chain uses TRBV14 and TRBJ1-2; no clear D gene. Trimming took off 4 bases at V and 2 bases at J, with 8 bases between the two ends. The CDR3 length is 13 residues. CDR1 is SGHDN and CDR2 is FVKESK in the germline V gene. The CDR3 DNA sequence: TGTGCCAGCAGCCTTCAACTGAACTATGGCTACACCTTC. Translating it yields CASSLQLNYGYTF. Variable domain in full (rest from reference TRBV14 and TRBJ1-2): EAGVTQFPSHSVIEKGQTVTLRCDPISGHDNLYWYRRVMGKEIKFLLHFVKESKQDESGMPNNRFLAERTGGTYSTLKVQPAELEDSGVYFCASSLQLNYGYTFGSGTRLTVV.

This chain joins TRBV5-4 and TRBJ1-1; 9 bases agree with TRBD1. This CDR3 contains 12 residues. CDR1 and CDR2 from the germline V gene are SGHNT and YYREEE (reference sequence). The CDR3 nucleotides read TGTGCGACCGGGACAGGGAAGGGGGTAGCTTTCTTT. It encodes CATGTGKGVAFF.

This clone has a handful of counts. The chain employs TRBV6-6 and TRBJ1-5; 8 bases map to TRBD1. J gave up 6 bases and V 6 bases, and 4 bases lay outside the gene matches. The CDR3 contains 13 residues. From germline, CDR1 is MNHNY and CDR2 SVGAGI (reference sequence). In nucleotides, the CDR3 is TGTGCCAGCAGGGTCACAGGGGGTCAGCCCCAGCATTTT. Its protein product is CASRVTGGQPQHF.

The CDR3 DNA reads as TGTGCCAGCAGCCTGACAGGGATAACTGAAGCTTTCTTT. Encoded protein: CASSLTGITEAFF. This chain joins TRBV5-6 and TRBJ1-1; 7 bases line up with TRBD1. Trimming removed 4 bases from V and 5 bases from J; junction bases left unmatched: 5. Germline CDR1 and CDR2: SGHDT and YYEEEE. The CDR3 is 13 amino acids.

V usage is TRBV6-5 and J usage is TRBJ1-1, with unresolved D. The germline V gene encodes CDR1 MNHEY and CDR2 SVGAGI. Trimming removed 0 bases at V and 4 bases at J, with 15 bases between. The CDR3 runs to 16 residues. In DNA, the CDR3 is TGTGCCAGCAGTTACTCGGTCTCCCGACCTAGCACTGAAGCTTTCTTT. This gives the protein CASSYSVSRPSTEAFF.

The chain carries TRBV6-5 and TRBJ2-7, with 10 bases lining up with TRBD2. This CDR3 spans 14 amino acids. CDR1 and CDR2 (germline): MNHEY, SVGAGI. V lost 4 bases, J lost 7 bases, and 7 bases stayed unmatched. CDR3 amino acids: CASSLSGGAGEQYV. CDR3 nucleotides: TGTGCCAGCAGTTTAAGCGGGGGGGCCGGTGAGCAGTACGTC.

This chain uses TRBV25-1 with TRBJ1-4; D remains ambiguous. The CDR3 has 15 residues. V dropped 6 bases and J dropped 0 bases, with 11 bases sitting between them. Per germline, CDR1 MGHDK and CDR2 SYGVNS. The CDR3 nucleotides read TGTGCCAGCAGGGGGTTCGGGGCAACTAATGAAAAACTGTTTTTT. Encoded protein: CASRGFGATNEKLFF.

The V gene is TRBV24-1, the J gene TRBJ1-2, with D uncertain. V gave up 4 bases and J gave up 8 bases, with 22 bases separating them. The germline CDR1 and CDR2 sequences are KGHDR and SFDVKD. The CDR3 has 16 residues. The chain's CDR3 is CATSEPDTNYLKGYTF. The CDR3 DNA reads TGTGCCACCAGTGAGCCAGATACAAACTATCTAAAGGGCTACACCTTC.

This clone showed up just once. CDR3 nucleotides: TGTGCCAGCAGAGAACAGGGATCTGGGGCCAACGTCCTGACTTTC. This encodes CASREQGSGANVLTF. This rearrangement joins TRBV2 to TRBJ2-6; perhaps TRBD1 as D (6 bases). Between the trimmed V and J ends, which lost 6 bases and 1 base, there was a span of 10 bases. From germline, CDR1 is SNHLY and CDR2 FYNNEI. The CDR3 spans 15 residues.

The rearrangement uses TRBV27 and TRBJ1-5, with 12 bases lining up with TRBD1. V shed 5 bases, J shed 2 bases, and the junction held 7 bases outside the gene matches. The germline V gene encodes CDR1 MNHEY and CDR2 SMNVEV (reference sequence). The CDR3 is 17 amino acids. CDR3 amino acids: CASSGTGGARGNQPQHF. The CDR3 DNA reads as TGTGCCAGCAGTGGGACAGGGGGCGCAAGGGGCAATCAGCCCCAGCATTTT.

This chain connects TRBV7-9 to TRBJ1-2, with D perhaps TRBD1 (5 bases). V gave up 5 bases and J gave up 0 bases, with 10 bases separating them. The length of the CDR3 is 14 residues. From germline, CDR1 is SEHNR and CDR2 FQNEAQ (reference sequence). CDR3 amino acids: CASSRRDSNYGYTF. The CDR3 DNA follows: TGTGCCAGCAGCCGGAGGGACTCTAACTATGGCTACACCTTC.